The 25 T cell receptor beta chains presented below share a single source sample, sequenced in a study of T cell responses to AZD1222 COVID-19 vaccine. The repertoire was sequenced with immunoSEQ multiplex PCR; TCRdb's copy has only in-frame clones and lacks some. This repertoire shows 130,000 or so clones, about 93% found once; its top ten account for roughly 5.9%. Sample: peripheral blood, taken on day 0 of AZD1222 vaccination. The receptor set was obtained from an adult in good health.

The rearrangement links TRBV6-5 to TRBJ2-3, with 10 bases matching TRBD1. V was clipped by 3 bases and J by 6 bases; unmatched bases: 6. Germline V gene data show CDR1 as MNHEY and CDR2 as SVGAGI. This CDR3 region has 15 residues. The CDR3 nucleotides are TGTGCCAGCAGTTATGAGACAGGGGGCATGGATACGCAGTATTTT. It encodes CASSYETGGMDTQYF.

CDR3 bases: TGTGCCAGCAGCTTACGTGATACCAACACCGGGGAGCTGTTTTTT. Translating gives CASSLRDTNTGELFF. The rearrangement links TRBV7-9 to TRBJ2-2, with D unclear. The CDR3 covers 15 residues. V was shortened by 2 bases and J by 2 bases, with 9 bases between the two germline ends. Per germline, CDR1 SEHNR and CDR2 FQNEAQ (reference sequence).

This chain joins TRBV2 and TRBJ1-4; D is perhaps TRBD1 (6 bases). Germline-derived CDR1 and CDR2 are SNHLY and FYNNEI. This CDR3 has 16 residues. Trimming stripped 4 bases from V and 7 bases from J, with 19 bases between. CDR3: CASSGAVGQDGEKLFF. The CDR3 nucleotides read TGTGCCAGCAGTGGTGCCGTGGGACAAGACGGTGAAAAACTGTTTTTT.

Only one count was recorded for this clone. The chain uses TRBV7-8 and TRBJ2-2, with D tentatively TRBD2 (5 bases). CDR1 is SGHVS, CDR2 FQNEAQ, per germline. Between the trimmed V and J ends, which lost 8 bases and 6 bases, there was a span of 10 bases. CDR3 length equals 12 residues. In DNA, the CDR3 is TGTGCCAGCCAATGGACTGCCGGGGAGCTGTTTTTT. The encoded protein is CASQWTAGELFF.

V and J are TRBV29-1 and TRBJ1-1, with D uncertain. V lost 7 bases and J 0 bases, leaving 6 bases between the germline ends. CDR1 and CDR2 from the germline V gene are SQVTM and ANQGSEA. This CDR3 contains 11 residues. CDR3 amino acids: CSAGMNTEAFF. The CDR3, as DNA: TGCAGCGCGGGGATGAACACTGAAGCTTTCTTT.

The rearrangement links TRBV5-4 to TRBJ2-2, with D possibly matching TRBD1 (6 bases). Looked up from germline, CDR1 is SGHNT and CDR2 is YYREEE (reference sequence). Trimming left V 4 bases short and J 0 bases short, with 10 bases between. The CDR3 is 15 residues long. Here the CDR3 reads CASSVRGPNTGELFF. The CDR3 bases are TGTGCCAGCAGCGTCAGGGGACCGAACACCGGGGAGCTGTTTTTT.

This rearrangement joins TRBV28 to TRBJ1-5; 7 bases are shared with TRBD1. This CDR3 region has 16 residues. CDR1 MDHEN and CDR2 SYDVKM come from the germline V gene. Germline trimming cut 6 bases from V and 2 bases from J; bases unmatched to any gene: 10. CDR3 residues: CASRRTGRGGNQPQHF. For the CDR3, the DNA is TGTGCCAGCAGGAGGACAGGTCGTGGGGGCAATCAGCCCCAGCATTTT. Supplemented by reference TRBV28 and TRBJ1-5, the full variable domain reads DVKVTQSSRYLVKRTGEKVFLECVQDMDHENMFWYRQDPGLGLRLIYFSYDVKMKEKGDIPEGYSVSREKKERFSLILESASTNQTSMYLCASRRTGRGGNQPQHFGDGTRLSIL.

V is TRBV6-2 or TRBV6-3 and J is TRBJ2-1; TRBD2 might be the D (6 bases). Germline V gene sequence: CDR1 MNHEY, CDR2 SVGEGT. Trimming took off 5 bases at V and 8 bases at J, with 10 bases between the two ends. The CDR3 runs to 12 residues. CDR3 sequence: CASSTTSHEQFF. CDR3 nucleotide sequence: TGTGCCAGCAGTACGACTAGTCATGAGCAGTTCTTC.

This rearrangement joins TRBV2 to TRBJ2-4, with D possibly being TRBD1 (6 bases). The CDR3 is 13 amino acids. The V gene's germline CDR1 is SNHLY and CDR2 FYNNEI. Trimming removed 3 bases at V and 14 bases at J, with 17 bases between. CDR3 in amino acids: CASSEQGMGVEYF. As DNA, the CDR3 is TGTGCCAGCAGTGAGCAGGGGATGGGGGTGGAGTACTTC.

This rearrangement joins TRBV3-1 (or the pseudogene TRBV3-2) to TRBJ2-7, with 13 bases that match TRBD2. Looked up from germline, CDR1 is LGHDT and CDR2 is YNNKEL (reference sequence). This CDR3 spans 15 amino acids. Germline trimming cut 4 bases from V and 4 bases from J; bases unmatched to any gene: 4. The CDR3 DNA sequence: TGTGCCAGCAGCCCCGGACTAGCGGGAGATTACGAGCAGTACTTC. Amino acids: CASSPGLAGDYEQYF.

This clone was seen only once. The CDR3 loop reads CAGMTGDLGYTF. The DNA of the CDR3 is TGTGCCGGGATGACAGGGGACTTGGGCTACACCTTC. The rearrangement uses TRBV6-5 and TRBJ1-2; 8 bases align to TRBD1. J gave up 8 bases and V 11 bases, and 10 bases lay outside the gene matches. This CDR3 region has 12 residues. CDR1 and CDR2 (germline): MNHEY, SVGAGI.

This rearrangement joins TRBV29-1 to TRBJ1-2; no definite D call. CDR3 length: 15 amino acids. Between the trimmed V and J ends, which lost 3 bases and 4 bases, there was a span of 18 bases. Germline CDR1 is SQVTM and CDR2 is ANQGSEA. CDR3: CSVDKELNLTYGYTF. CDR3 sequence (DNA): TGCAGCGTTGATAAGGAGCTCAATTTAACCTATGGCTACACCTTC.

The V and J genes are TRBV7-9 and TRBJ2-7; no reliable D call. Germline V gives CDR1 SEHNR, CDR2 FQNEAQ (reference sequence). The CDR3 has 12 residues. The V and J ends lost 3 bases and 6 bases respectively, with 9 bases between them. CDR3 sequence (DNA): TGTGCCAGCAGCTTCTTTCCCCTCGAGCAGTACTTC. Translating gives CASSFFPLEQYF.

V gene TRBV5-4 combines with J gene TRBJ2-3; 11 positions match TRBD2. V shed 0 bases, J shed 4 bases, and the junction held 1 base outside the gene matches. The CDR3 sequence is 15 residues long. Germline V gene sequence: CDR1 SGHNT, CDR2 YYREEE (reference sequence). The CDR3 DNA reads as TGTGCCAGCAGCTTGGGACTAGCGGGGTCAGATACGCAGTATTTT. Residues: CASSLGLAGSDTQYF.

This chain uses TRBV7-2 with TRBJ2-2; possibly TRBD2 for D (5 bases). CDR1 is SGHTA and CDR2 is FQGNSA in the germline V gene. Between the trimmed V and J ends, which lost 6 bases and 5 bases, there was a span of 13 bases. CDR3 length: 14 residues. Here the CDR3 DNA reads TGTGCCAGCAGGACGGAGGCGCGGACCGGGGAGCTGTTTTTT. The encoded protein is CASRTEARTGELFF.

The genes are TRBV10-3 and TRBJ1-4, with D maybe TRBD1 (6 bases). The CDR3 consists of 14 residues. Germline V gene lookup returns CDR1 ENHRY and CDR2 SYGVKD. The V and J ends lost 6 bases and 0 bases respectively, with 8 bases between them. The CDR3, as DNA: TGTGCCATCAGGGACAGTTCAACTAATGAAAAACTGTTTTTT. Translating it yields CAIRDSSTNEKLFF.

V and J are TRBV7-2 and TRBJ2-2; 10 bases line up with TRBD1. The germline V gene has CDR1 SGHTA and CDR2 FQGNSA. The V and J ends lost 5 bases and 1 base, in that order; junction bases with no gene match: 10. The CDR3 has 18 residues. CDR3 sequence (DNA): TGTGCCAGCAGCCCCGGGACAGGGGCTCCCCTGAACACCGGGGAGCTGTTTTTT. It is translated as CASSPGTGAPLNTGELFF.

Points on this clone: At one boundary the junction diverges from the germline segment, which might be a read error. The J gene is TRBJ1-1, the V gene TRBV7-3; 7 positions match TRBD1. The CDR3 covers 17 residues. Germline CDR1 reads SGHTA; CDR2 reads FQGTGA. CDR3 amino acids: CASSPRGGGGAGTEAFF. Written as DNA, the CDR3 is TGCGCCAGCAGCCCCCGGGGGGGAGGGGGCGCGGGAACTGAAGCTTTCTTT.

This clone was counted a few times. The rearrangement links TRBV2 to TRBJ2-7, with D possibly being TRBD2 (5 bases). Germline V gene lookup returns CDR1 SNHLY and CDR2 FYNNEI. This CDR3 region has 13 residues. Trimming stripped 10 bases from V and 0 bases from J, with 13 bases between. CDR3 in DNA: TGTGCCACAGCGGAGACGTACTCCTACGAGCAGTACTTC. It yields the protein CATAETYSYEQYF.

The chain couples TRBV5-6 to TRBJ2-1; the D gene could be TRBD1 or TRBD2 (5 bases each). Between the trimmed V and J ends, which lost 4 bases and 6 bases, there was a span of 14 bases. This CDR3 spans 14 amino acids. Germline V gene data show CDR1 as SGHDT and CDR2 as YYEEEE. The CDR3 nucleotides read TGTGCCAGCAGCCCGCCCTCGGGGCGCAATGAGCAGTTCTTC. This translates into CASSPPSGRNEQFF. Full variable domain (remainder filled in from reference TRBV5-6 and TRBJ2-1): DAGVTQSPTHLIKTRGQQVTLRCSPKSGHDTVSWYQQALGQGPQFIFQYYEEEERQRGNFPDRFSGHQFPNYSSELNVNALLLGDSALYLCASSPPSGRNEQFFGPGTRLTVL.

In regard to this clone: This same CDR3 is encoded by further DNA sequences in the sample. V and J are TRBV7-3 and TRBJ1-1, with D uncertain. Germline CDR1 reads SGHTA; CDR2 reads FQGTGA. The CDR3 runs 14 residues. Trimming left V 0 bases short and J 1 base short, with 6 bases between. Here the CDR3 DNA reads TGTGCCAGCAGCTTAACGCGTACGAACACTGAAGCTTTCTTT. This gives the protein CASSLTRTNTEAFF.

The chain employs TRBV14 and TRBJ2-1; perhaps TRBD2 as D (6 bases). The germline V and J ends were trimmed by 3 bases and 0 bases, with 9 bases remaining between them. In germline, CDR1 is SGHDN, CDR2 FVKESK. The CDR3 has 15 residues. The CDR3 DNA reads TGTGCCAGCAGCCAGGGACTCTACTCCTACAATGAGCAGTTCTTC. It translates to CASSQGLYSYNEQFF. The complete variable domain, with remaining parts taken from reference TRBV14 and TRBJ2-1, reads EAGVTQFPSHSVIEKGQTVTLRCDPISGHDNLYWYRRVMGKEIKFLLHFVKESKQDESGMPNNRFLAERTGGTYSTLKVQPAELEDSGVYFCASSQGLYSYNEQFFGPGTRLTVL.

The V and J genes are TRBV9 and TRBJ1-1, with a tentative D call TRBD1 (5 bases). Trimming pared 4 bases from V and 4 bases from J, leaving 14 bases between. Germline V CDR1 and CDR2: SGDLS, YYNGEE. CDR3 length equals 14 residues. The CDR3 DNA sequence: TGTGCCAGCAGCCCCAGGCCCAGGGCCACTGAAGCTTTCTTT. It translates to CASSPRPRATEAFF.

Here the CDR3 reads CAISRTSGGRDTQYF. The DNA for the CDR3 is TGTGCCATCAGTAGGACTAGCGGGGGGCGGGATACGCAGTATTTT. V gene TRBV10-3 combines with J gene TRBJ2-3; 14 positions match TRBD2. The V segment lost 5 bases and the J segment 6 bases; nucleotides outside the gene matches: 4. The CDR3 is made up of 15 amino acids. CDR1 and CDR2 from the germline V gene are ENHRY and SYGVKD.

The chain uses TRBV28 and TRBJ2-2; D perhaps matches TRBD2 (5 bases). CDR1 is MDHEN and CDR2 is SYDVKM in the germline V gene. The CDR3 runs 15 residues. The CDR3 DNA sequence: TGTGCTACTAGTTTAGCGATGAGAATCTCCGGGGAGCTGTTTTTT. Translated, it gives CATSLAMRISGELFF.